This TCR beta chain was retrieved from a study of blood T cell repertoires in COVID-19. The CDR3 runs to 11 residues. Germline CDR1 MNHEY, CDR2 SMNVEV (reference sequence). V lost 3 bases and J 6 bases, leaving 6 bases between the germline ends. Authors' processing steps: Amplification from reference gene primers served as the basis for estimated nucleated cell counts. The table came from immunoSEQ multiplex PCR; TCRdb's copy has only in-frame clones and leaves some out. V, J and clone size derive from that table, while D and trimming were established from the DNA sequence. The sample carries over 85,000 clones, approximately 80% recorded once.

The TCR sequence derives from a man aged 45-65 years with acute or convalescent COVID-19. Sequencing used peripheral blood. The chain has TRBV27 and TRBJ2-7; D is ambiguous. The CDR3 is CASSFGPEQYF. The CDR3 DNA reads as TGTGCCAGCAGTTTTGGGCCCGAGCAGTACTTC.